This TCR beta chain was profiled in a study of shared clonotypes between healthy human individuals. Study in general: The study drew on a couple of women and a few men aged 18 to 49 as donors.

This clone was found once. Its target is not known. Points from the study as a whole: Naive subsets typically showed greater estimated richness than memory subsets. Donor clonotype sharing was expected to depend on sequencing depth.

The CDR3 runs to 16 residues. The assay was immunoSEQ multiplex PCR, and TCRdb's table has in-frame clones only and misses some. The sample records some 1 million clones, about 75% being singletons. The source material was memory CD4+ T cells sorted from blood. Subset in this sample: CD45RA-negative fraction. The receptor was derived from a man between 18 and 29 years old in good health. V is TRBV21-1 and J is TRBJ2-3; TRBD2, the table's D call, was not compared with the DNA. TRBV21-1 is reported as a pseudogene. The CDR3 is CASSKEEGSLERTQYF. CDR3 coding DNA: TGTGCCAGCAGCAAAGAGGAGGGAAGCTTAGAAAGGACGCAGTATTTT.